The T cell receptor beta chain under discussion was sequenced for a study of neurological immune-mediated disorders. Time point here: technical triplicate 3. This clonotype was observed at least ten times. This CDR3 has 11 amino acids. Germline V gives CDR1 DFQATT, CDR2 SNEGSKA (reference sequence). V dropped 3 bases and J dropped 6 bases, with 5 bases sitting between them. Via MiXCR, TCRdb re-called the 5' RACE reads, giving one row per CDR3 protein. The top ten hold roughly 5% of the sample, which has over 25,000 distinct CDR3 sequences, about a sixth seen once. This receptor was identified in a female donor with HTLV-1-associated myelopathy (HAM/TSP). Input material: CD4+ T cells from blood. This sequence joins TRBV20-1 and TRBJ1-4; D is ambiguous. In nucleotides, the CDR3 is TGCAGTGCTAGCATGGATGAAAAACTGTTTTTT. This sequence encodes CSASMDEKLFF.